This TCR beta chain was observed in a study of T cell changes during pregnancy in multiple sclerosis. Clones were sequenced by immunoSEQ multiplex PCR, and TCRdb holds only the in-frame ones, with some missing. Here the sample spans about 64,000 clones, 80% to 95% being singletons. CDR3 size: 17 residues. V lost 0 bases and J 2 bases, leaving 14 bases between the germline ends. Germline lookup yields CDR1 SGDLS and CDR2 YYNGEE. The V and J genes are TRBV9 and TRBJ2-2; D unresolved. Sequencing was performed on peripheral blood, taken in the second trimester of pregnancy. This receptor was obtained from a female donor with multiple sclerosis, enrolled in a pregnancy study. The CDR3 DNA reads as TGTGCCAGCAGCGTAGCTACGGCAGCGCCCAACACCGGGGAGCTGTTTTTT. Amino acids: CASSVATAAPNTGELFF.